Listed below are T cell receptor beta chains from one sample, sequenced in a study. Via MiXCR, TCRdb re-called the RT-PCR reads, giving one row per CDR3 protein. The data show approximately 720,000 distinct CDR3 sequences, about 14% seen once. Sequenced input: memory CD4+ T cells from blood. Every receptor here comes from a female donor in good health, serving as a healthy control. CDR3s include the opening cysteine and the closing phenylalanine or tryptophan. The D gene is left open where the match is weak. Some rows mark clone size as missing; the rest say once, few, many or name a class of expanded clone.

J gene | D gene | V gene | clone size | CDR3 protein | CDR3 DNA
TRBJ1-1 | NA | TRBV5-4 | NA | CASSSRGWGTEAFF | TGTGCCAGCAGCTCCAGGGGCTGGGGGACTGAAGCTTTCTTT
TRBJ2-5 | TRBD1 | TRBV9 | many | CASSETGTAGETQYF | TGTGCCAGCAGCGAAACCGGGACAGCCGGGGAGACCCAGTACTTC
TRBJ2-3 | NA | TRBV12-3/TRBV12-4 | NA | CASSSGRQFSTDTQYF | TGTGCCAGCAGTTCTGGTCGACAGTTTAGCACAGATACGCAGTATTTT
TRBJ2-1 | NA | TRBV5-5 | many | CASSFGTPQYNEQFF | TGTGCCAGCAGCTTCGGGACGCCCCAATACAATGAGCAGTTCTTC
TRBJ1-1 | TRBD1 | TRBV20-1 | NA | CSARSGTANTEAFF | TGCAGTGCTAGATCCGGGACAGCTAACACTGAAGCTTTCTTT
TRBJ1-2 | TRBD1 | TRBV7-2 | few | CASSRSGGGNYGYTF | TGTGCCAGCAGCCGCTCAGGGGGAGGGAACTATGGCTACACCTTC
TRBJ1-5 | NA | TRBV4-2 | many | CASSPSGSTPGSNQPQHF | TGTGCCAGCAGCCCGTCCGGGTCCACACCCGGGAGCAATCAGCCCCAGCATTTT
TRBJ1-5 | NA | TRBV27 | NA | CASSLMGFGQPQHF | TGTGCCAGCAGTTTGATGGGGTTCGGTCAGCCCCAGCATTTT
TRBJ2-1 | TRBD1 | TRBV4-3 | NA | CASSQLQGAGHEQFF | TGCGCCAGCAGCCAACTCCAGGGGGCGGGCCATGAGCAGTTCTTC
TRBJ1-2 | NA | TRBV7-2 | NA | CASSLDLTQGRNYGYTF | TGTGCCAGCAGCTTAGACCTCACGCAGGGGAGAAACTATGGCTACACCTTC
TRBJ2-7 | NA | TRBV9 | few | CASSVEARPGGRGREQYF | TGTGCCAGCAGCGTAGAGGCCCGACCCGGGGGCAGGGGGAGGGAGCAGTACTTC
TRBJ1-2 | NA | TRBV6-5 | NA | CASRPDLDYGYTF | TGTGCCAGCAGGCCGGACCTGGACTATGGCTACACCTTC
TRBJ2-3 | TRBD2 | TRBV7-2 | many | CASSSPSGGRDTQYF | TGTGCCAGCAGCTCCCCGAGTGGCGGGAGAGATACGCAGTATTTT
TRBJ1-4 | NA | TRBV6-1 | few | CASRLRRGTTNEKLFF | TGTGCCAGCAGACTCCGGCGGGGTACAACTAATGAAAAACTGTTTTTT
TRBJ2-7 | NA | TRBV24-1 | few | CATSDGIREQYF | TGTGCCACCAGTGATGGGATTCGCGAGCAGTACTTC
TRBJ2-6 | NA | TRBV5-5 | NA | CASSLAALDGTSGANVLTF | TGTGCCAGCAGCTTGGCCGCTTTGGACGGAACCTCTGGGGCCAACGTCCTGACTTTC
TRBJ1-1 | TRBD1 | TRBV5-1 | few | CASSPGPNDREVGAFF | TGCGCCAGCAGTCCTGGGCCTAATGACAGGGAAGTTGGTGCTTTCTTT
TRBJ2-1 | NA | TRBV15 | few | CATSRDWDSYNEQFF | TGTGCCACCAGCAGAGATTGGGACTCCTACAATGAGCAGTTCTTC
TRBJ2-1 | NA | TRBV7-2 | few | CASSLEGGISSYNEQFF | TGTGCCAGCAGCTTAGAGGGGGGAATCAGCTCCTACAATGAGCAGTTCTTC
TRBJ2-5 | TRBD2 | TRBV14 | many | CASSLRAGIETQYF | TGTGCCAGCAGCCTTCGAGCGGGAATCGAGACCCAGTACTTC
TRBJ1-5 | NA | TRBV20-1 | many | CSALRGWGVNQPQHF | TGCAGTGCCCTTAGGGGGTGGGGGGTCAACCAGCCCCAGCATTTT
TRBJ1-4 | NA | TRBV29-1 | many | CSVGSNSNEKLFF | TGCAGCGTTGGGTCCAACTCGAATGAAAAACTGTTTTTT
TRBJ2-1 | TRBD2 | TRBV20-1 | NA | CSARGGLAGVDEQFF | TGCAGTGCTAGGGGGGGACTAGCGGGAGTTGATGAGCAGTTCTTC
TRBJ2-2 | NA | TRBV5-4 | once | CASSLELANTGELFF | TGTGCCAGCAGCTTGGAACTAGCGAACACCGGGGAGCTGTTTTTT
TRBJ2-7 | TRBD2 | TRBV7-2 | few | CASSLEQTSGRVRYF | TGTGCCAGCAGCTTAGAGCAGACTAGCGGGAGGGTTCGGTACTTC
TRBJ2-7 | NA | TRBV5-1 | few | CASSLEQISYEQYF | TGCGCCAGCAGCTTGGAACAAATCTCCTACGAGCAGTACTTC
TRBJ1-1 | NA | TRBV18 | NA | CATIRAGRATEAFF | TGTGCCACCATCCGCGCAGGGAGAGCCACTGAAGCTTTCTTT
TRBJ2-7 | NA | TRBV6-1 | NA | CASQNQQGRSYEQYF | TGTGCCAGCCAAAATCAACAGGGTAGATCCTACGAGCAGTACTTC
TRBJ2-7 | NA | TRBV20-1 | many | CSAVRAYEQYF | TGCAGTGCTGTCCGAGCCTACGAGCAGTACTTC
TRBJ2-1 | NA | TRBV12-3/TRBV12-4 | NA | CASTLVGRYNEQFF | TGTGCCAGCACCCTAGTTGGGAGGTACAATGAGCAGTTCTTC
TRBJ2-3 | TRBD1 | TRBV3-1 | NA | CASSTRQGFSTDTQYF | TGTGCCAGCAGCACCCGACAGGGTTTCAGCACAGATACGCAGTATTTT
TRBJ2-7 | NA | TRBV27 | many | CASSREQGLYYEQYF | TGTGCCAGCAGCCGAGAACAGGGCCTATACTACGAGCAGTACTTC
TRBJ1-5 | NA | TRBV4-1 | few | CASSQQWTVPNQPQHF | TGCGCCAGCAGCCAACAATGGACAGTTCCCAATCAGCCCCAGCATTTT
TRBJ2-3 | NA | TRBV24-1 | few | CATSDFKKDTQYF | TGTGCCACCAGTGATTTTAAAAAAGATACGCAGTATTTT
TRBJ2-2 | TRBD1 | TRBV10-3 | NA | CAISEGGTGNTGELFF | TGTGCCATCAGTGAGGGCGGGACAGGGAACACCGGGGAGCTGTTTTTT
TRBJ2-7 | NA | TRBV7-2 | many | CASSLYRGDEQYF | TGTGCCAGCAGCCTGTATCGAGGCGACGAGCAGTACTTC
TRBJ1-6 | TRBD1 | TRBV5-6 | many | CASSRGQYNSPLHF | TGTGCCAGCAGCCGGGGACAGTATAATTCACCCCTCCACTTT
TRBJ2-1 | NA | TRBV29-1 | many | CSVEQGHFSVYEQFF | TGCAGCGTGGAACAAGGACACTTCTCAGTGTATGAGCAGTTCTTC
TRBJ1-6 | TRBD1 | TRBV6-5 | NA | CASRLDRMGSPLHF | TGTGCCAGCAGGTTGGACAGGATGGGCTCACCCCTCCACTTT
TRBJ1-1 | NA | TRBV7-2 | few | CASSGRQSVTEAFF | TGTGCCAGCAGCGGACGACAGAGTGTGACTGAAGCTTTCTTT
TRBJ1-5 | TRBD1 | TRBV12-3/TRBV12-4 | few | CASTKHTGTGWVQPQHF | TGTGCCAGCACTAAGCACACCGGGACAGGGTGGGTGCAGCCCCAGCATTTT
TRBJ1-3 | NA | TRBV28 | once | CASVDSSGNTIYF | TGTGCCAGCGTGGATAGCTCTGGAAACACCATATATTTT
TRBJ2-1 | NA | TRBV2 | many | CASRPGLNNEQFF | TGTGCCAGCAGGCCCGGACTAAACAATGAGCAGTTCTTC
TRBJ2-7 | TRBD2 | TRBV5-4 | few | CASSLGRTSLYEQYF | TGTGCCAGCAGCTTGGGACGGACTAGTCTATACGAGCAGTACTTC
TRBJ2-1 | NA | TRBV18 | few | CASSPSLRDFSYNEQFF | TGTGCCAGCTCACCAAGTCTCAGGGACTTCTCCTACAATGAGCAGTTCTTC
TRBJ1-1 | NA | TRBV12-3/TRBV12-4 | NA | CASSRATYTEAFF | TGTGCCAGCAGCCGGGCTACATACACTGAAGCTTTCTTT
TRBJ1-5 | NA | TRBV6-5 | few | CASSQNPGQPQHF | TGTGCCAGCAGTCAAAACCCGGGACAGCCCCAGCATTTT
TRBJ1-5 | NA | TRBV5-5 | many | CASSLASRNQPQHF | TGTGCCAGCAGCTTGGCGTCGCGGAATCAGCCCCAGCATTTT
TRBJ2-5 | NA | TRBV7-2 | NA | CASSLQDRPGTQYF | TGTGCCAGCAGCTTGCAAGACAGGCCGGGGACCCAGTACTTC
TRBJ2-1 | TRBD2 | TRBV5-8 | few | CASSEGLAENNEQFF | TGTGCCAGCAGCGAAGGACTAGCGGAAAACAATGAGCAGTTCTTC
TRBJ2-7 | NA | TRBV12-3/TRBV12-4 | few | CASSSRGAHEQYF | TGTGCCAGCAGTAGCCGGGGGGCCCACGAGCAGTACTTC
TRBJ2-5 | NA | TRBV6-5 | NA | CATGEVGVTETQYF | TGTGCCACCGGGGAAGTGGGAGTTACGGAGACCCAGTACTTC
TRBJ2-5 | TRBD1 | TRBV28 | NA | CVSSLSGTGGRETQYF | TGTGTCAGCAGTTTATCAGGGACAGGGGGCAGGGAGACCCAGTACTTC